This passage covers 13 T cell receptor beta chains from one sample sequenced in a study of a mutant IDH1 vaccine in newly diagnosed glioma (TCRdb year 2021). Libraries were made using the immunoSEQ multiplex PCR assay. TCRdb provides this immuneACCESS table in a form limited to in-frame rearrangements. Some clones are lacking; in checked studies, under half of them reflect an unresolved V gene, and why the rest are absent is not known. The sample profile shows roughly 36,000 clones; approximately 88% of them were found once. The ten largest clones capture around 2.5% of the sample. Their cognate antigens are unknown. The time point label of this sample denotes: week 23, last vaccination. Each vaccine dose was 300 ug of a 20-mer mutant IDH1 peptide in Montanide, given subcutaneously with topical imiquimod. The input for sequencing was PBMCs, taken from a glioma patient whose treatment included an IDH1 peptide vaccine. These TCRs come from a man aged 35 to 55 with glioma.

The chain employs TRBV27 and TRBJ2-7; 9 nucleotides agree with TRBD2. CDR1 and CDR2 (germline): MNHEY, SMNVEV (reference sequence). The CDR3 totals 16 residues. The J segment lost 2 bases and the V segment lost 4 bases, leaving 9 bases of the junction unmatched. The CDR3 loop reads CASSSLTSGRAYEQYV. Here the CDR3 DNA reads TGTGCCAGCAGTTCTTTAACTAGCGGGCGGGCCTACGAGCAGTACGTC.

The chain carries TRBV11-2 and TRBJ2-2; D remains ambiguous. The CDR3 is 14 amino acids. Germline V gene data show CDR1 as SGHAT and CDR2 as FQNNGV. The V end lost 1 base, the J end lost 6 bases, and 9 bases lay between the germline ends. Here the CDR3 DNA reads TGTGCCAGCAGCTTAGCTCGGGCCCCCGGGGAGCTGTTTTTT. As protein: CASSLARAPGELFF.

The rearrangement links TRBV18 to TRBJ1-2; unclear D gene. The germline CDR1 and CDR2 sequences are KGHSH and LQKENI. CDR3 length: 14 amino acids. V lost 4 bases to trimming and J lost 5 bases, with 14 bases between them. The CDR3 bases are TGTGCCAGCTCACTTCCGGGAGTGGGATATGGCTACACCTTC. Encoded protein: CASSLPGVGYGYTF. The whole variable domain, filled in from reference TRBV18 and TRBJ1-2, reads NAGVMQNPRHLVRRRGQEARLRCSPMKGHSHVYWYRQLPEEGLKFMVYLQKENIIDESGMPKERFSAEFPKEGPSILRIQQVVRGDSAAYFCASSLPGVGYGYTFGSGTRLTVV.

The chain recombines TRBV2 with TRBJ1-2; D gene ambiguous. V was trimmed by 6 bases and J by 7 bases, leaving 12 bases between them. The germline gives CDR1 SNHLY, CDR2 FYNNEI. This CDR3 has 12 residues. The CDR3 DNA sequence: TGTGCCAGCAGGGATACATCCTCTGGCTACACCTTC. Its translation: CASRDTSSGYTF.

The chain is built from TRBV4-2 and TRBJ1-2, with D tentatively TRBD1 (5 bases). Trimming shortened V by 3 bases and J by 10 bases, and 18 bases separated the two germline ends. The germline V gene encodes CDR1 LGHNA and CDR2 YNFKEQ. The CDR3 totals 14 residues. Here the CDR3 reads CASSHPNTDSPYTF. The CDR3 nucleotides are TGTGCCAGCAGCCATCCTAACACAGACAGTCCCTACACCTTC.

The chain couples TRBV29-1 to TRBJ1-2; D perhaps matches TRBD1 (6 bases). The V and J ends lost 0 bases and 7 bases respectively, with 15 bases between them. CDR3 length equals 14 residues. CDR1 is SQVTM and CDR2 is ANQGSEA in the germline V gene. The CDR3 sequence: CSVEELTTGLGYTF. As DNA, the CDR3 is TGCAGCGTTGAAGAGCTTACAACAGGGCTTGGCTACACCTTC.

V usage is TRBV6-5 and J usage is TRBJ1-2; a possible D gene is TRBD1 (5 bases). Germline V lookup: CDR1 MNHEY, CDR2 SVGAGI. V was trimmed by 6 bases and J by 9 bases, leaving 14 bases between them. The CDR3 consists of 12 residues. The CDR3 DNA is TGTGCCAGCAGCACGACAGAGGGGAGCTACACCTTC. It is translated as CASSTTEGSYTF.

This rearrangement joins TRBV7-2 to TRBJ2-5; the match to TRBD2 covers 13 bases. In germline, CDR1 is SGHTA, CDR2 FQGNSA. V lost 6 bases, J lost 5 bases, and 9 bases stayed unmatched. This CDR3 comprises 16 residues. CDR3 nucleotides: TGTGCCAGCAGTTATCCGGGACTAGCGGGACCGGAGACCCAGTACTTC. This encodes CASSYPGLAGPETQYF.

The rearrangement joins TRBV2 to TRBJ1-1, with D perhaps matching TRBD1 (5 bases). The germline V gene has CDR1 SNHLY and CDR2 FYNNEI. V lost 4 bases to trimming and J lost 4 bases, with 10 bases between them. This CDR3 is 13 amino acids long. The CDR3 is CASSGGAGTEAFF. CDR3 in DNA: TGTGCCAGCAGTGGTGGGGCCGGCACTGAAGCTTTCTTT.

This chain uses TRBV6-5 with TRBJ1-3, with 7 bases matching TRBD1. The CDR3 is made up of 15 amino acids. Germline assignment: CDR1 MNHEY and CDR2 SVGAGI. The ends lost 7 bases at V and 0 bases at J; junction bases unmatched: 6. The CDR3 is CASMTTGSSGNTIYF. The CDR3 DNA follows: TGTGCCAGCATGACGACAGGGTCCTCTGGAAACACCATATATTTT.

This chain joins TRBV27 and TRBJ2-7, with 9 bases matching TRBD2. This CDR3 contains 15 residues. Germline V gene lookup returns CDR1 MNHEY and CDR2 SMNVEV (reference sequence). V was clipped by 2 bases and J by 3 bases; unmatched bases: 5. The CDR3 is CASSLLLSGSYEQYF. CDR3 sequence (DNA): TGTGCCAGCAGTTTACTTCTTAGCGGGAGCTACGAGCAGTACTTC.

The V and J genes are TRBV6-1 and TRBJ1-5; no clear D. V was clipped by 4 bases and J by 0 bases, with 13 bases between them. This CDR3 is 16 amino acids long. Germline CDR1 reads MNHNS; CDR2 reads SASEGT. The CDR3 DNA reads as TGTGCCAGCAGTGTATTATCAGGCTATAGCAATCAGCCCCAGCATTTT. Protein sequence: CASSVLSGYSNQPQHF.

This chain uses TRBV6-5 with TRBJ1-5, with D unclear. V was clipped by 5 bases and J by 0 bases, with 11 bases between them. Germline lookup yields CDR1 MNHEY and CDR2 SVGAGI. The CDR3 covers 15 residues. The chain's CDR3 is CASSLDFYSNQPQHF. The CDR3 nucleotides read TGTGCCAGCAGTCTAGATTTCTATAGCAATCAGCCCCAGCATTTT.